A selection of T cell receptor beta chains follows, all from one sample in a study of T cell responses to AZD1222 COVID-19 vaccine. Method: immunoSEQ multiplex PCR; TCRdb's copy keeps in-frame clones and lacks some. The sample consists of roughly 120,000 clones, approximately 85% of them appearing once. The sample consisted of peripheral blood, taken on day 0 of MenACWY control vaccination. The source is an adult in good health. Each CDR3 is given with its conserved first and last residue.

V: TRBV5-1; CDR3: CASSFTRDRGSQFF
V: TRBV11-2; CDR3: CASSLEHGVRELFF
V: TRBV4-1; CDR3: CASSQGPSGELFF
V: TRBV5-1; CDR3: CASSGHQGPTEAFF
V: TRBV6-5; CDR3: CASSENGGALSYF
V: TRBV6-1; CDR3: CASSEAAFLPRADTQYF
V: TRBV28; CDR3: CASRPRGGRANTEAFF
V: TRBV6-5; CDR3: CASNEQGGGNQPQHF
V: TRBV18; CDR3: CASSSGTKNTIYF
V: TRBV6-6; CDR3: CASSPTRGISYEQYF
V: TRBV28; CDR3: CASSLAGGADTQYF
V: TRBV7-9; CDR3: CASSSPMGGLVSTGELFF